This T cell receptor beta chain is drawn from a study of blood T cell repertoires in COVID-19. This clone was seen only once. The assay was immunoSEQ multiplex PCR, and TCRdb's table has in-frame clones only and misses some. Altogether roughly 190,000 clones are present, around nine tenths being singletons, with the ten largest covering under 0.85%. Sequenced sample: PBMCs or T cells enriched from blood (not recorded which). The TCR sequence derives from a woman younger than 30 who had recovered from COVID-19.

CDR3 amino acids: CASTAGGPYNEQFF. DNA of the CDR3: TGTGCCAGCACCGCGGGAGGACCCTACAATGAGCAGTTCTTC. The V gene is TRBV2, the J gene TRBJ2-1; 8 bases line up with TRBD2. CDR1 and CDR2 (germline): SNHLY, FYNNEI. CDR3 size: 14 residues. The V gene end was trimmed by 7 bases and the J gene end by 2 bases; junction bases not matched to a gene: 4.